The 26 T cell receptor beta chains listed next were all sequenced from one sample in a study of early stage breast cancer tumors. This table comes from immunoSEQ multiplex PCR, and its TCRdb copy is limited to in-frame clones, with some not included. The sample yields approximately 48,000 clones, just over 90% seen once. What was sequenced was blood. These receptors were obtained from a person aged 70 to 80 with breast cancer.

The chain couples TRBV5-1 to TRBJ2-1; 14 positions match TRBD2. Per germline, CDR1 SGHRS and CDR2 YFSETQ. V lost 1 base, J lost 5 bases, and 2 bases stayed unmatched. The CDR3 runs 16 residues. For the CDR3, the DNA is TGCGCCAGCAGCTTGTGGGGACTAGCGGGGGACAATGAGCAGTTCTTC. It specifies CASSLWGLAGDNEQFF.

The chain combines TRBV29-1 with TRBJ1-4, with TRBD1 identical over 7 bases. Germline-derived CDR1 and CDR2 are SQVTM and ANQGSEA. This CDR3 is 14 amino acids long. After removal of 5 bases from V and 2 bases from J, the junction contained 5 bases not matched to a gene. Here the CDR3 reads CSVLTGATNEKLFF. The CDR3 coding sequence is TGCAGCGTTCTAACAGGGGCGACTAATGAAAAACTGTTTTTT.

The gene calls are TRBV11-3 and TRBJ2-2; no definite D call. With 5 bases removed from V and 5 bases from J, the gap between germline ends came to 12 bases. CDR3 length: 14 amino acids. Germline V gene sequence: CDR1 SGHNT, CDR2 YENEEA. The CDR3 bases are TGTGCCAGCAGCCCAGTGGGCCTAACCGGGGAGCTGTTTTTT. Encoded protein: CASSPVGLTGELFF.

The rearrangement links TRBV19 to TRBJ1-2; 9 bases agree with TRBD1. After removal of 6 bases from V and 0 bases from J, the junction contained 11 bases not matched to a gene. The germline gives CDR1 LNHDA, CDR2 SQIVND (reference sequence). The CDR3 spans 17 residues. The CDR3 nucleotides read TGTGCCAGTAGCCTCAACGACAGGGGGAGAGCTAACTATGGCTACACCTTC. Translated, it gives CASSLNDRGRANYGYTF.

The V call is TRBV19, the J call TRBJ2-7; 8 bases align to TRBD1. V gave up 9 bases and J gave up 2 bases; unmatched junction bases: 3. The germline CDR1 and CDR2 sequences are LNHDA and SQIVND (reference sequence). This CDR3 comprises 12 residues. In DNA form, the CDR3 reads TGTGCCAGCGGACAGGGTCCCTACGAGCAGTACTTC. This gives the protein CASGQGPYEQYF. The full variable domain, completed using reference TRBV19 and TRBJ2-7, is DGGITQSPKYLFRKEGQNVTLSCEQNLNHDAMYWYRQDPGQGLRLIYYSQIVNDFQKGDIAEGYSVSREKKESFPLTVTSAQKNPTAFYLCASGQGPYEQYFGPGTRLTVT.

The chain employs TRBV5-1 and TRBJ1-6; D is possibly TRBD1 (5 bases). The CDR3 has 14 residues. CDR1 and CDR2 (germline): SGHRS, YFSETQ. V was trimmed by 1 base and J by 7 bases, leaving 9 bases between them. The CDR3 DNA reads TGCGCCAGCAGCTTGCAGGGTAGCAATTCACCCCTCCACTTT. Its protein is CASSLQGSNSPLHF.

This clone came up once. The CDR3, as DNA: TGTGCCAGCAGCCTGGGGAGTTTCGGCGGTAATGAGCAGTTCTTC. This encodes CASSLGSFGGNEQFF. The chain employs TRBV7-9 and TRBJ2-1; tentatively, D is TRBD2 (5 bases). CDR1 is SEHNR, CDR2 FQNEAQ, per germline (reference sequence). Trimming removed 5 bases from V and 7 bases from J, with 18 bases in between. The CDR3 has 15 residues.

This chain connects TRBV7-2 to TRBJ2-7; tentatively, D is TRBD1 (5 bases). The CDR3 consists of 14 residues. Trimming stripped 5 bases from V and 3 bases from J, with 14 bases between. Germline CDR1 is SGHTA and CDR2 is FQGNSA. The CDR3 loop is CASSGVAGLYEQYF. CDR3 DNA sequence: TGTGCCAGCAGCGGAGTAGCAGGGCTCTACGAGCAGTACTTC. The entire variable domain, with the rest obtained from reference TRBV7-2 and TRBJ2-7, is as follows: GAGVSQSPSNKVTEKGKDVELRCDPISGHTALYWYRQSLGQGLEFLIYFQGNSAPDKSGLPSDRFSAERTGGSVSTLTIQRTQQEDSAVYLCASSGVAGLYEQYFGPGTRLTVT.

The chain carries TRBV7-2 and TRBJ2-1; D gene uncertain. CDR1 and CDR2 from the germline V gene are SGHTA and FQGNSA. Trimming left V 3 bases short and J 4 bases short, with 7 bases between. This CDR3 contains 13 residues. The CDR3 region is CASSFGRYNEQFF. In DNA form, the CDR3 reads TGTGCCAGCAGCTTCGGCAGGTACAATGAGCAGTTCTTC.

This clone appeared a single time. The rearrangement links TRBV15 to TRBJ1-2; D ambiguous. Germline loops: CDR1 LNHNV, CDR2 YYDKDF (reference sequence). V shed 0 bases and J shed 7 bases, with 18 bases lying between them. This CDR3 has 16 residues. CDR3: CATSRDPSQAVFGYTF. The DNA of the CDR3 is TGTGCCACCAGCAGAGATCCCAGCCAGGCAGTGTTTGGCTACACCTTC.

The chain has TRBV18 and TRBJ2-4; TRBD1 matches 8 bases. V was clipped by 1 base and J by 3 bases; unmatched bases: 11. Germline lookup yields CDR1 KGHSH and CDR2 LQKENI. The length of the CDR3 is 18 residues. The CDR3 protein is CASSPLPGGAPGKNIQYF. In DNA form, the CDR3 reads TGTGCCAGCTCACCACTACCAGGGGGCGCCCCGGGCAAAAACATTCAGTACTTC.

V and J are TRBV30 and TRBJ2-5, with 7 bases identical to TRBD2. V was clipped by 3 bases and J by 2 bases; unmatched bases: 12. The CDR3 has 16 residues. The germline CDR1 and CDR2 sequences are GTSNPN and SVGIG (reference sequence). Written as DNA, the CDR3 is TGTGCCTGGAGCGCCGTTGCTAGCGGACTACAAGAGACCCAGTACTTC. Translated, it gives CAWSAVASGLQETQYF.

This clone came up once. This chain connects TRBV19 to TRBJ1-1; TRBD1 is a possible D gene (5 bases). Germline-derived CDR1 and CDR2 are LNHDA and SQIVND (reference sequence). Trimming took off 8 bases at V and 11 bases at J, with 21 bases between the two ends. This CDR3 comprises 13 residues. CDR3 bases: TGTGCCAGTCGCCAGCGGGATGGGGGAACGGCTTTCTTT. Amino acid sequence: CASRQRDGGTAFF. Looking up the rest from reference TRBV19 and TRBJ1-1 gives the full variable domain: DGGITQSPKYLFRKEGQNVTLSCEQNLNHDAMYWYRQDPGQGLRLIYYSQIVNDFQKGDIAEGYSVSREKKESFPLTVTSAQKNPTAFYLCASRQRDGGTAFFGQGTRLTVV.

This chain uses TRBV7-2 with TRBJ2-1; D gene uncertain. CDR3 length equals 13 residues. Germline V gene data show CDR1 as SGHTA and CDR2 as FQGNSA. With 6 bases removed from V and 4 bases from J, the gap between germline ends came to 10 bases. CDR3 in DNA: TGTGCCAGCAGTCCTACTAATTACAATGAGCAGTTCTTC. Amino acid sequence: CASSPTNYNEQFF.

The chain uses TRBV5-1 and TRBJ2-3; 7 bases align to TRBD2. V shed 2 bases, J shed 4 bases, and the junction held 10 bases outside the gene matches. Germline V lookup: CDR1 SGHRS, CDR2 YFSETQ. This CDR3 has 16 residues. Written as DNA, the CDR3 is TGCGCCAGCAGCTTAGTCTGGCGGGAGAGCCCAGATACGCAGTATTTT. Protein sequence: CASSLVWRESPDTQYF.

This rearrangement joins TRBV5-1 to TRBJ2-2; the match to TRBD2 covers 10 bases. The junction had 5 bases not matched to a gene; V was cut back by 2 bases and J by 4 bases. The CDR3 contains 16 residues. Germline V lookup: CDR1 SGHRS, CDR2 YFSETQ. DNA for the CDR3: TGCGCCAGCAGCTTTGATGTAGCGGGAGGCACCGGGGAGCTGTTTTTT. Amino acid sequence: CASSFDVAGGTGELFF.

V usage is TRBV9 and J usage is TRBJ1-2; 7 nucleotides agree with TRBD1. The CDR3 loop spans 15 amino acids. The V gene end was trimmed by 1 base and the J gene end by 4 bases; junction bases not matched to a gene: 7. The germline CDR1 and CDR2 sequences are SGDLS and YYNGEE. CDR3 in amino acids: CASSVRDRNLYGYTF. For the CDR3, the DNA is TGTGCCAGCAGCGTAAGGGACAGAAACCTCTATGGCTACACCTTC.

The V call is TRBV7-9, the J call TRBJ1-3; no clear D gene. Trimming took off 5 bases at V and 0 bases at J, with 14 bases between the two ends. CDR3 length: 16 amino acids. The germline CDR1 and CDR2 sequences are SEHNR and FQNEAQ (reference sequence). The DNA for the CDR3 is TGTGCCAGCAGCCAATTGACTGGAAACTCTGGAAACACCATATATTTT. Translated: CASSQLTGNSGNTIYF.

The J gene is TRBJ2-3, the V gene TRBV6-4; 7 bases align to TRBD1. There are 16 residues in the CDR3. Germline V gene data show CDR1 as MRHNA and CDR2 as SNTAGT. Unmatched junction bases numbered 4, after V lost 0 bases and J lost 1 base. The CDR3 DNA is TGTGCCAGCAGTGACTCGATTACAGGGGGCACAGATACGCAGTATTTT. This gives the protein CASSDSITGGTDTQYF.

The chain employs TRBV30 and TRBJ2-1; D possibly corresponds to TRBD2 (6 bases). Trimming left V 3 bases short and J 1 base short, with 10 bases between. The CDR3 sequence is 14 residues long. Germline V CDR1 and CDR2: GTSNPN, SVGIG (reference sequence). The CDR3 reads CAWSRDSSYNEQFF. The CDR3 nucleotides are TGTGCCTGGAGCCGGGACTCGTCCTACAATGAGCAGTTCTTC.

The chain carries TRBV29-1 and TRBJ1-2; D unresolved. CDR1 is SQVTM, CDR2 ANQGSEA, per germline. The germline V and J ends were trimmed by 7 bases and 4 bases, with 16 bases remaining between them. This CDR3 comprises 13 residues. The CDR3 sequence is CSAKREESYGYTF. Here the CDR3 DNA reads TGCAGCGCCAAAAGGGAGGAAAGCTATGGCTACACCTTC.

This clone was seen a single time. In nucleotides, the CDR3 is TGTGCCAGCACCCGGGTCGGGGGCACAGATACGCAGTATTTT. Its protein is CASTRVGGTDTQYF. The J gene is TRBJ2-3, the V gene TRBV6-5, with D possibly TRBD2 on 5 matching bases. The CDR3 contains 14 residues. Germline lookup yields CDR1 MNHEY and CDR2 SVGAGI. The germline V and J ends were trimmed by 7 bases and 1 base, with 12 bases remaining between them.

The rearrangement joins TRBV9 to TRBJ2-3, with 7 bases that match TRBD1. Germline loops: CDR1 SGDLS, CDR2 YYNGEE. The CDR3 spans 16 residues. With 0 bases clipped from V and 3 bases from J, the junction kept 7 bases outside the gene matches. The CDR3 region is CASSVVSKGATDTQYF. CDR3 nucleotide sequence: TGTGCCAGCAGCGTAGTTTCGAAGGGGGCGACAGATACGCAGTATTTT. The complete variable domain, with remaining parts taken from reference TRBV9 and TRBJ2-3, reads DSGVTQTPKHLITATGQRVTLRCSPRSGDLSVYWYQQSLDQGLQFLIQYYNGEERAKGNILERFSAQQFPDLHSELNLSSLELGDSALYFCASSVVSKGATDTQYFGPGTRLTVL.

This chain joins TRBV6-1 and TRBJ2-1, with D maybe TRBD2 (5 bases). Trimming took 2 bases from V and 2 from J, leaving 10 bases between them. Germline V gives CDR1 MNHNS, CDR2 SASEGT. The CDR3 is 15 amino acids. The CDR3 protein is CASSELSGTYNEQFF. The CDR3, as DNA: TGTGCCAGCAGTGAATTAAGCGGAACCTACAATGAGCAGTTCTTC.

The chain employs TRBV7-2 and TRBJ1-2, with D unresolved. The CDR3 loop spans 14 amino acids. Between the trimmed V and J ends, which lost 7 bases and 8 bases, there was a span of 20 bases. The germline V gene encodes CDR1 SGHTA and CDR2 FQGNSA. The CDR3 region is CASTPRRASDGYTF. DNA of the CDR3: TGTGCCAGCACCCCTCGGCGGGCGTCCGACGGCTACACCTTC.

CDR3 in DNA: TGTGCCTGGAGGCGGGACTCTCGAGCTTTCTTT. This gives the protein CAWRRDSRAFF. This sequence joins TRBV30 and TRBJ1-1, with TRBD1 as a possible D gene (5 bases). The germline V and J ends were trimmed by 3 bases and 10 bases, with 12 bases remaining between them. Germline V gives CDR1 GTSNPN, CDR2 SVGIG (reference sequence). The CDR3 sequence is 11 residues long.